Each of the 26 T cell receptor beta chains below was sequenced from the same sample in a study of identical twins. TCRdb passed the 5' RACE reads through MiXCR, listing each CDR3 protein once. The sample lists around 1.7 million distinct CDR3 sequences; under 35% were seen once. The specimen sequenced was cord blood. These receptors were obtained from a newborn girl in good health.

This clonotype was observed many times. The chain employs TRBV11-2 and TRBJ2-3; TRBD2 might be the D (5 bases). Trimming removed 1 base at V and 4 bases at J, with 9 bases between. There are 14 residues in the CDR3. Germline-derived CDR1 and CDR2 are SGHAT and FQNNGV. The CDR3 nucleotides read TGTGCCAGCAGCTTAGTACTAGAAGCAGATACGCAGTATTTT. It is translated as CASSLVLEADTQYF.

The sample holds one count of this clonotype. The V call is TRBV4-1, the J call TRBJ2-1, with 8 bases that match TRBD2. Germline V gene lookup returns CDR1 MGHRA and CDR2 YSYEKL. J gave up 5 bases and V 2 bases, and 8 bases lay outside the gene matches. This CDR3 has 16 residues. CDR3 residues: CASSQPKRGSNNEQFF. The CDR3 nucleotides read TGCGCCAGCAGCCAACCCAAGCGGGGGTCTAACAATGAGCAGTTCTTC.

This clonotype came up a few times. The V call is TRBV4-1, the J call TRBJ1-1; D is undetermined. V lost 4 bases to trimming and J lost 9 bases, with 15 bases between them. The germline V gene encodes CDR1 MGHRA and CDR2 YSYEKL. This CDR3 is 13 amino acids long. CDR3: CASSRHPILQAFF. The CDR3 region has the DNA TGCGCCAGCAGCCGCCACCCGATACTCCAAGCTTTCTTT.

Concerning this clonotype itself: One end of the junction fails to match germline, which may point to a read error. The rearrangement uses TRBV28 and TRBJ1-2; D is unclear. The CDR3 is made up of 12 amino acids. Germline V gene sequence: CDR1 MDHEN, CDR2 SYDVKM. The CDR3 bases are TGTGCCGGCAGTTTAATGGGAAGAGGCTACACCTTC. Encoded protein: CAGSLMGRGYTF.

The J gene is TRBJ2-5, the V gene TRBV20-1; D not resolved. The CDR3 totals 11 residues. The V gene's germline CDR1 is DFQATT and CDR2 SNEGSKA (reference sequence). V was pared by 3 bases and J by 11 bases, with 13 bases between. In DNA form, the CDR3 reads TGCAGTGCTAGTGGTCTACCAAAGCAGTACTTC. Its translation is CSASGLPKQYF.

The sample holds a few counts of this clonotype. Here the CDR3 DNA reads TGTGCCAGCAGGGAAATACGACTTTCCCACGAGCAGTACTTC. Protein sequence: CASREIRLSHEQYF. The chain employs TRBV28 and TRBJ2-7, with D hard to call. Trimming removed 6 bases from V and 5 bases from J, with 17 bases in between. Germline loops: CDR1 MDHEN, CDR2 SYDVKM. The CDR3 contains 14 residues.

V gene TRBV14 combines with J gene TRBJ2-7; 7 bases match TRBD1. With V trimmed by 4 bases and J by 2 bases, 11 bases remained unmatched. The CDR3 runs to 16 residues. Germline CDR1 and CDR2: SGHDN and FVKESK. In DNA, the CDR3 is TGTGCCAGCAGCCCGAGACAGGGCCACCTCGCCTACGAGCAGTACTTC. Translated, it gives CASSPRQGHLAYEQYF.

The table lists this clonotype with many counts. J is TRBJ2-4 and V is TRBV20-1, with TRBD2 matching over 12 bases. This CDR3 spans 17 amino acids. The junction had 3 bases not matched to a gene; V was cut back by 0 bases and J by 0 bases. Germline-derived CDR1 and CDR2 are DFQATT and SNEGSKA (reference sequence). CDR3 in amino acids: CSARELAGGVAKNIQYF. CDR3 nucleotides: TGCAGTGCTAGAGAGCTAGCGGGGGGGGTAGCCAAAAACATTCAGTACTTC.

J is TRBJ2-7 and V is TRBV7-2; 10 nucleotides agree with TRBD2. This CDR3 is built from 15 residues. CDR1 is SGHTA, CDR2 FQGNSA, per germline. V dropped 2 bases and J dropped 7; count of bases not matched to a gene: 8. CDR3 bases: TGTGCCAGCAGCTTACAAGCGGGGGGGCTGGATGAGCAGTACTTC. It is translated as CASSLQAGGLDEQYF.

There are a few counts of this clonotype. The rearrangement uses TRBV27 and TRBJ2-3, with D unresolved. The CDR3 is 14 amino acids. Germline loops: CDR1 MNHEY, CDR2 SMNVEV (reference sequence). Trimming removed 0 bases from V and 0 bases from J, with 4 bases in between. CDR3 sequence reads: CASSLSMSTDTQYF. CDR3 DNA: TGTGCCAGCAGTTTATCGATGAGCACAGATACGCAGTATTTT.

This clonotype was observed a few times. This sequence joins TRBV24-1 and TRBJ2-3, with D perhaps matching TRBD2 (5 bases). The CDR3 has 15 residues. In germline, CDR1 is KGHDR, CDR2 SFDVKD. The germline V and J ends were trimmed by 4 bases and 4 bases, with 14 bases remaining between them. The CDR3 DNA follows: TGTGCCACCAGTGACCAGCGGCTCCCCTCAGATACGCAGTATTTT. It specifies CATSDQRLPSDTQYF.

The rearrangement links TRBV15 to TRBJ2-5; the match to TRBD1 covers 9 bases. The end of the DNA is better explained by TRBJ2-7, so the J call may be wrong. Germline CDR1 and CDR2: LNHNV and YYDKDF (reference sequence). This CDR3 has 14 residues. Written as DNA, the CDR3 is TGTGCCACCAGCAGAGAGGGGACAGGGTACGAGCAGTACTTC. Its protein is CATSREGTGYEQYF.

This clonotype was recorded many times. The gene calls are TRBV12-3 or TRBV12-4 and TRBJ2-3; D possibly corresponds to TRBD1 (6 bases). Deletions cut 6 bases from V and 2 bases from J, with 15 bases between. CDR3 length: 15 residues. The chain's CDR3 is CASRPRGSYTDTQYF. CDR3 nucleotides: TGTGCCAGCAGACCCAGGGGTTCCTACACAGATACGCAGTATTTT.

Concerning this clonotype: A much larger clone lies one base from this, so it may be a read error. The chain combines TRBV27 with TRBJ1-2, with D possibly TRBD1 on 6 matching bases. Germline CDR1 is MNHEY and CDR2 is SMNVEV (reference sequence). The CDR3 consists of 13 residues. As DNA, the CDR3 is TGTGCCAGCAGTCCCTACAGGGACTATGTCTACACCTTC. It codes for CASSPYRDYVYTF.

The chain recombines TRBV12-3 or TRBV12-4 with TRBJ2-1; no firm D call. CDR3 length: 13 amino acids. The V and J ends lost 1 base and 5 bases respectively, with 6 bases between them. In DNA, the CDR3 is TGTGCCAGCAGTTTAGGTTGGGACAATGAGCAGTTCTTC. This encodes CASSLGWDNEQFF.

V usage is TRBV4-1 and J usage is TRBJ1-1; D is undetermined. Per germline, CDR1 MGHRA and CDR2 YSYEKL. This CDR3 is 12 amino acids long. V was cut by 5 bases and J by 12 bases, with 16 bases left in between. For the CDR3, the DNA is TGCGCCAGCAGCTCATCAAACGTCCGCCCTTTCTTT. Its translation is CASSSSNVRPFF.

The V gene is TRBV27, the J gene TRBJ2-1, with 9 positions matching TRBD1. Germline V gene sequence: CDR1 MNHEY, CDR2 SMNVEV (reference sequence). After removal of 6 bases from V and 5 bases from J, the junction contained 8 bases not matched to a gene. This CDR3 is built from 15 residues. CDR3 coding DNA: TGTGCCAGCAGCCCCGGGACAGGGCTCCACAATGAGCAGTTCTTC. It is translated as CASSPGTGLHNEQFF.

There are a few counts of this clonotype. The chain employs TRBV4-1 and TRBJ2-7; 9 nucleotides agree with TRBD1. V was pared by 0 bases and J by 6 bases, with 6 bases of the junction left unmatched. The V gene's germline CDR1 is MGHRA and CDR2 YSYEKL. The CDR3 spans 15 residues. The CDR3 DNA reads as TGCGCCAGCAGCCAAGATATCGGACAGGGGAGCGAGCAGTACTTC. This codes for CASSQDIGQGSEQYF.

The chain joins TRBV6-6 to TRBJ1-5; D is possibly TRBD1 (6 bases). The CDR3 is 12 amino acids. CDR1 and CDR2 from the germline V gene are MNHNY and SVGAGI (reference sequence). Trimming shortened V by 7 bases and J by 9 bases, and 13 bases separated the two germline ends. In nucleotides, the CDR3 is TGTGCCAGCAACCAGGGGCGTCGGCCCCAGCATTTT. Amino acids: CASNQGRRPQHF.

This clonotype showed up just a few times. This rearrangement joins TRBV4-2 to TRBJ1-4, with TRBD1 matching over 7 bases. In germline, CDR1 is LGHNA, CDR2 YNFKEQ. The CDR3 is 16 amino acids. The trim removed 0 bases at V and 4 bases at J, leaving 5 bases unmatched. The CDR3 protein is CASSQEETGRNEKLFF. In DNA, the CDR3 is TGTGCCAGCAGCCAAGAAGAGACAGGGCGTAATGAAAAACTGTTTTTT.

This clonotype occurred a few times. The CDR3 region has the DNA TGCAGTGCTAAGAGCGGGAGGGAAAACAATGAGCAGTTCTTC. Its protein product is CSAKSGRENNEQFF. This sequence joins TRBV20-1 and TRBJ2-1, with 10 bases that match TRBD2. J lost 5 bases, V lost 4 bases, and 5 bases had no gene match. Per germline, CDR1 DFQATT and CDR2 SNEGSKA (reference sequence). The CDR3 sequence is 14 residues long.

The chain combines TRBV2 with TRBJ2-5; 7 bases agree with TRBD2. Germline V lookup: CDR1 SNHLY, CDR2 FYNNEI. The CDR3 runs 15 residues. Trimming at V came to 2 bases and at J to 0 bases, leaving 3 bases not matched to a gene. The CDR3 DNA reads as TGTGCCAGCAGTGAATGGGGGGGGTACCAAGAGACCCAGTACTTC. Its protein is CASSEWGGYQETQYF. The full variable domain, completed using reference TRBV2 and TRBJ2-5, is EPEVTQTPSHQVTQMGQEVILRCVPISNHLYFYWYRQILGQKVEFLVSFYNNEISEKSEIFDDQFSVERPDGSNFTLKIRSTKLEDSAMYFCASSEWGGYQETQYFGPGTRLLVL.

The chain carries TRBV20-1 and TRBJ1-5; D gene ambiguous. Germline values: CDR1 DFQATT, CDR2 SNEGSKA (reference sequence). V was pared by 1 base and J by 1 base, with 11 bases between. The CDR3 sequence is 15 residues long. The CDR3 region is CSARVPERSNQPQHF. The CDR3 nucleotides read TGCAGTGCTAGAGTCCCCGAGAGAAGCAATCAGCCCCAGCATTTT.

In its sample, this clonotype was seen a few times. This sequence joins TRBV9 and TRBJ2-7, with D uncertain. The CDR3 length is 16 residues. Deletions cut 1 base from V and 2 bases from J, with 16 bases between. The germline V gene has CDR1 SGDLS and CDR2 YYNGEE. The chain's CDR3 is CASSVLSFSGPYEQYF. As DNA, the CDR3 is TGTGCCAGCAGCGTACTCAGCTTCTCGGGCCCCTACGAGCAGTACTTC.

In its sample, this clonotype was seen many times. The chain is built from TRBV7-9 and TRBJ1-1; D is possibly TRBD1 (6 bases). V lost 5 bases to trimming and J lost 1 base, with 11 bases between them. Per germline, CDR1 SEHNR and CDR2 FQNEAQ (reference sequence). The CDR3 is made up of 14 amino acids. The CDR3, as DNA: TGTGCCAGCAGCCCGAGGGGGTCGAACACTGAAGCTTTCTTT. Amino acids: CASSPRGSNTEAFF.

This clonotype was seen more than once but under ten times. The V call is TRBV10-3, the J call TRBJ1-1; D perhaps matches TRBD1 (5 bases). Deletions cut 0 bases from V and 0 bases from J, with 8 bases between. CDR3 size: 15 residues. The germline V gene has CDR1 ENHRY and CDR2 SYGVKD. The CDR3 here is CAISESKGLNTEAFF. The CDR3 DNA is TGTGCCATCAGTGAGTCGAAGGGGTTGAACACTGAAGCTTTCTTT.